This passage covers 30 T cell receptor beta chains from one sample sequenced in a study of cytomegalovirus exposure and HLA in healthy donors. PCR primers comprised 60 Vbeta and 13 Jbeta primers. Profiling relied on immunoSEQ multiplex PCR, and the TCRdb table lists in-frame clones only, not all of them. This table has approximately 160,000 clones, about 75% appearing once. The sample taken for sequencing was PBMCs. The receptors were sampled from a man aged 18 to 29 in good health and CMV-seronegative.

The chain's CDR3 is CASSPTWTSGRGPVNEQFF. CDR3 coding DNA: TGTGCCAGCAGCCCCACCTGGACTAGCGGGAGGGGGCCTGTAAATGAGCAGTTCTTC. The chain combines TRBV14 with TRBJ2-1; 15 bases align to TRBD2. Trimming cost V 4 bases and J 7 bases; bases outside gene matches: 14. Germline values: CDR1 SGHDN, CDR2 FVKESK. The CDR3 has 19 amino acids. The full variable domain, in which reference TRBV14 and TRBJ2-1 provide the parts outside the CDR3, is EAGVTQFPSHSVIEKGQTVTLRCDPISGHDNLYWYRRVMGKEIKFLLHFVKESKQDESGMPNNRFLAERTGGTYSTLKVQPAELEDSGVYFCASSPTWTSGRGPVNEQFFGPGTRLTVL.

V and J are TRBV19 and TRBJ2-3, with 11 bases that match TRBD2. Germline V gene lookup returns CDR1 LNHDA and CDR2 SQIVND (reference sequence). The CDR3 spans 18 residues. J was trimmed by 1 base and V by 3 bases; bases with no gene match: 9. CDR3 region: CASSIELAGGLRTDTQYF. The CDR3 DNA sequence: TGTGCCAGTAGTATTGAGCTAGCGGGAGGACTTCGCACAGATACGCAGTATTTT. Variable domain in full (rest from reference TRBV19 and TRBJ2-3): DGGITQSPKYLFRKEGQNVTLSCEQNLNHDAMYWYRQDPGQGLRLIYYSQIVNDFQKGDIAEGYSVSREKKESFPLTVTSAQKNPTAFYLCASSIELAGGLRTDTQYFGPGTRLTVL.

V gene TRBV7-9 combines with J gene TRBJ1-3; 8 bases map to TRBD1. Trimming removed 5 bases from V and 4 bases from J; junction bases left unmatched: 4. CDR1 SEHNR and CDR2 FQNEAQ come from the germline V gene (reference sequence). The CDR3 covers 14 residues. The CDR3 coding sequence is TGTGCCAGCAGCCGACAGGGGTGGGGAAACACCATATATTTT. Translating gives CASSRQGWGNTIYF.

The CDR3: CASSLLAGGQPQHF. The CDR3 DNA follows: TGCGCCAGCAGCCTCCTGGCCGGGGGTCAGCCCCAGCATTTT. The rearrangement joins TRBV4-3 to TRBJ1-5; D possibly corresponds to TRBD1 (5 bases). Germline loops: CDR1 LGHNA, CDR2 YSLEER. This CDR3 is built from 14 residues. V gave up 4 bases and J gave up 6 bases, with 13 bases separating them.

The chain combines TRBV11-2 with TRBJ2-1; TRBD2 aligns across 8 bases. CDR3 size: 17 residues. CDR1 and CDR2 (germline): SGHAT, FQNNGV. The J segment lost 7 bases and the V segment lost 2 bases, leaving 13 bases of the junction unmatched. The CDR3 nucleotides are TGTGCCAGCAGCTTACAGGTCCCAAGGACTAGCAAGAATGAGCAGTTCTTC. This sequence encodes CASSLQVPRTSKNEQFF.

This CDR3 is CASSLVEGSHRSGANVLTF. CDR3 DNA sequence: TGTGCCAGCAGCTTAGTGGAGGGGTCACACCGCTCTGGGGCCAACGTCCTGACTTTC. The chain joins TRBV7-9 to TRBJ2-6, with a tentative D call TRBD2 (6 bases). The CDR3 extends over 19 amino acids. Trimming cost V 1 base and J 0 bases, with 16 bases left between them. Germline CDR1 SEHNR, CDR2 FQNEAQ (reference sequence).

The CDR3 DNA reads TGTGCCATCAGTTTACCGGGACAGGGAAAAAATGAGCAGTTCTTC. Protein product: CAISLPGQGKNEQFF. The chain carries TRBV10-3 and TRBJ2-1, with 9 bases aligning to TRBD1. The V gene end was trimmed by 5 bases and the J gene end by 7 bases; junction bases not matched to a gene: 9. Germline CDR1 reads ENHRY; CDR2 reads SYGVKD. The CDR3 length is 15 residues.

The gene calls are TRBV6-5 and TRBJ2-1, with D possibly TRBD1 on 5 matching bases. Germline CDR1 is MNHEY and CDR2 is SVGAGI. Trimming stripped 8 bases from V and 2 bases from J, with 16 bases between. This CDR3 has 15 residues. Here the CDR3 reads CASWNSGQTYNEQFF. In nucleotides, the CDR3 is TGTGCCAGCTGGAACTCCGGACAAACCTACAATGAGCAGTTCTTC.

This clone was seen a handful of times. For the CDR3, the DNA is TGTGCCAGCAGTTTCGACTGGGAGCGGACCTCCTACGAGCAGTACTTC. It translates to CASSFDWERTSYEQYF. The chain links TRBV6-6 to TRBJ2-7; the D gene is possibly TRBD2 (5 bases). The CDR3 contains 16 residues. Trimming shortened V by 4 bases and J by 0 bases, and 16 bases separated the two germline ends. The germline CDR1 and CDR2 sequences are MNHNY and SVGAGI (reference sequence).

Regarding this clone: This sequence may be a read error, since a much larger clone differs from it by one base. Distinct nucleotide sequences in the sample also encode this CDR3. The rearrangement joins TRBV5-4 to TRBJ2-1; perhaps TRBD2 as D (5 bases). The CDR3 totals 16 residues. V was shortened by 4 bases and J by 6 bases, with 20 bases between the two germline ends. Per germline, CDR1 SGHNT and CDR2 YYREEE (reference sequence). CDR3 sequence (DNA): TGTGCCAGCAGCCAAGATGTGAGCGGTCGGACCAATGAGCAGTTCTTC. This codes for CASSQDVSGRTNEQFF.

This clone was counted a few times. The chain links TRBV14 to TRBJ1-2; D is undetermined. The CDR3 contains 15 residues. Trimming shortened V by 1 base and J by 3 bases, and 12 bases separated the two germline ends. Germline V CDR1 and CDR2: SGHDN, FVKESK. The CDR3, as DNA: TGTGCCAGCAGCCAAGGAAGAGGGCTTGACTATGGCTACACCTTC. Its protein is CASSQGRGLDYGYTF.

DNA of the CDR3: TGTGCCAGCAGCCCCGCGGAGGGACTCTCGAAGACCCAGTACTTC. Its translation is CASSPAEGLSKTQYF. This chain links TRBV7-2 with TRBJ2-5; D perhaps matches TRBD2 (6 bases). The CDR3 spans 15 residues. CDR1 SGHTA and CDR2 FQGNSA come from the germline V gene. V lost 5 bases and J 6 bases, leaving 19 bases between the germline ends.

The gene calls are TRBV6-5 and TRBJ1-2; D may be TRBD1 (5 bases). The germline CDR1 and CDR2 sequences are MNHEY and SVGAGI. Trimming cost V 1 base and J 2 bases, with 14 bases left between them. The CDR3 sequence is 16 residues long. CDR3: CASSYFWDSRNYGYTF. The CDR3 DNA follows: TGTGCCAGCAGTTACTTTTGGGACTCTAGGAACTATGGCTACACCTTC.

This clone was detected only once. V gene TRBV7-2 combines with J gene TRBJ1-1; D call uncertain. Germline V gene data show CDR1 as SGHTA and CDR2 as FQGNSA. Trimming pared 6 bases from V and 6 bases from J, leaving 14 bases between. The CDR3 sequence is 13 residues long. The CDR3 loop reads CASRSPAMAEAFF. The CDR3 DNA sequence: TGTGCCAGCAGATCCCCCGCGATGGCTGAAGCTTTCTTT. Supplemented by reference TRBV7-2 and TRBJ1-1, the full variable domain reads GAGVSQSPSNKVTEKGKDVELRCDPISGHTALYWYRQSLGQGLEFLIYFQGNSAPDKSGLPSDRFSAERTGGSVSTLTIQRTQQEDSAVYLCASRSPAMAEAFFGQGTRLTVV.

This clone was observed a few times. The rearrangement uses TRBV27 and TRBJ2-7; the D gene is possibly TRBD1 (5 bases). V was shortened by 3 bases and J by 9 bases, with 18 bases between the two germline ends. This CDR3 has 14 residues. In germline, CDR1 is MNHEY, CDR2 SMNVEV (reference sequence). The CDR3 here is CASSFTTDSRVQYF. The CDR3 DNA is TGTGCCAGCAGTTTTACGACAGACTCACGAGTGCAGTACTTC.

J is TRBJ2-3 and V is TRBV30; TRBD1 matches 7 bases. Unmatched junction bases numbered 5, after V lost 4 bases and J lost 1 base. This CDR3 has 14 amino acids. CDR1 is GTSNPN and CDR2 is SVGIG in the germline V gene (reference sequence). The CDR3 DNA reads as TGTGCCTGGAAACCCCAGGGGGGCACAGATACGCAGTATTTT. This translates into CAWKPQGGTDTQYF.

The rearrangement joins TRBV18 to TRBJ2-7; 8 positions agree with TRBD2. The CDR3 is 14 amino acids. Germline V gene data show CDR1 as KGHSH and CDR2 as LQKENI. V trimming: 7 bases; J trimming: 3 bases; junction bases outside the gene matches: 8. For the CDR3, the DNA is TGTGCCAGCTTTAATAGCGGGACGGGCTACGAGCAGTACTTC. Its translation: CASFNSGTGYEQYF.

The V call is TRBV29-1, the J call TRBJ2-7, with 9 bases lining up with TRBD1. V trimming: 1 base; J trimming: 2 bases; junction bases outside the gene matches: 3. Looked up from germline, CDR1 is SQVTM and CDR2 is ANQGSEA. This CDR3 comprises 14 residues. CDR3 coding DNA: TGCAGCGTTGAAGCGGACAGGGGTACCTACGAGCAGTACTTC. The encoded protein is CSVEADRGTYEQYF.

This clone was counted between two and nine times. The chain joins TRBV5-6 to TRBJ2-1; 8 bases are shared with TRBD2. Germline CDR1 reads SGHDT; CDR2 reads YYEEEE. V was pared by 4 bases and J by 0 bases, with 6 bases of the junction left unmatched. This CDR3 has 16 residues. CDR3: CASSPISGISYNEQFF. The CDR3 region has the DNA TGTGCCAGCAGCCCGATTAGCGGGATCTCCTACAATGAGCAGTTCTTC. Full variable domain (outside the CDR3, taken from reference TRBV5-6 and TRBJ2-1): DAGVTQSPTHLIKTRGQQVTLRCSPKSGHDTVSWYQQALGQGPQFIFQYYEEEERQRGNFPDRFSGHQFPNYSSELNVNALLLGDSALYLCASSPISGISYNEQFFGPGTRLTVL.

This clone appeared once. The CDR3 sequence is CSVGGAYEQYF. The CDR3 DNA is TGCAGTGTCGGCGGAGCCTACGAGCAGTACTTC. The rearrangement uses TRBV20-1 and TRBJ2-7; no reliable D call. The length of the CDR3 is 11 residues. Looked up from germline, CDR1 is DFQATT and CDR2 is SNEGSKA (reference sequence). Deletions cut 7 bases from V and 2 bases from J, with 9 bases between.

This chain connects TRBV9 to TRBJ2-1; 7 bases are shared with TRBD2. The germline CDR1 and CDR2 sequences are SGDLS and YYNGEE. This CDR3 comprises 19 residues. V trimming: 4 bases; J trimming: 4 bases; junction bases outside the gene matches: 20. CDR3 sequence (DNA): TGTGCCAGCAGCTCCCGAGTTCTGGGGGGGAGACAGAAATACAATGAGCAGTTCTTC. Translated, it gives CASSSRVLGGRQKYNEQFF.

This CDR3 reads CASGFLLMRTTNEKLFF. For the CDR3, the DNA is TGTGCTAGTGGTTTCCTCCTCATGAGAACAACTAATGAAAAACTGTTTTTT. V and J are TRBV12-5 and TRBJ1-4; D remains ambiguous. Trimming left V 3 bases short and J 0 bases short, with 14 bases between. This CDR3 contains 17 residues. Looked up from germline, CDR1 is LGHNT and CDR2 is FRNRAP.

This chain joins TRBV30 and TRBJ2-7; 11 positions match TRBD2. The CDR3 runs to 20 residues. The V segment lost 2 bases and the J segment 4 bases; nucleotides outside the gene matches: 22. The germline gives CDR1 GTSNPN, CDR2 SVGIG (reference sequence). The DNA for the CDR3 is TGTGCCTGGAGTTCGGAGGGGGAACCTACTAGCGGGAGCCCCTGGTACGAGCAGTACTTC. It yields the protein CAWSSEGEPTSGSPWYEQYF. Using reference TRBV30 and TRBJ2-7 for the parts outside the CDR3, the full variable domain is SQTIHQWPATLVQPVGSPLSLECTVEGTSNPNLYWYRQAAGRGLQLLFYSVGIGQISSEVPQNLSASRPQDRQFILSSKKLLLSDSGFYLCAWSSEGEPTSGSPWYEQYFGPGTRLTVT.

This clone was found a few times. The rearrangement joins TRBV2 to TRBJ1-5, with 7 bases lining up with TRBD1. This CDR3 region has 14 residues. Trimming at V came to 5 bases and at J to 3 bases, leaving 4 bases not matched to a gene. Germline CDR1 and CDR2: SNHLY and FYNNEI. The CDR3 is CASSPGTDNQPQHF. CDR3 bases: TGTGCCAGCAGTCCCGGGACAGACAATCAGCCCCAGCATTTT.

The chain combines TRBV6-5 with TRBJ2-3; D gene ambiguous. V dropped 0 bases and J dropped 9 bases, with 10 bases sitting between them. The CDR3 runs 13 residues. Germline assignment: CDR1 MNHEY and CDR2 SVGAGI. CDR3 sequence reads: CASSYSTARTQYF. As DNA, the CDR3 is TGTGCCAGCAGTTACTCGACGGCTAGAACGCAGTATTTT.

The chain employs TRBV5-1 and TRBJ2-1; D not resolved. V was cut by 1 base and J by 6 bases, with 11 bases left in between. The germline CDR1 and CDR2 sequences are SGHRS and YFSETQ. The CDR3 has 14 amino acids. CDR3 protein: CASSLFRKSNEQFF. CDR3 coding DNA: TGCGCCAGCAGCTTGTTCAGGAAGAGCAATGAGCAGTTCTTC.

In its sample, this clone was seen a few times. The CDR3 nucleotides are TGTGCCATCAGTGACAAGACAGGGGAGGGTCAGCCCCAGCATTTT. Its translation is CAISDKTGEGQPQHF. This chain links TRBV10-3 with TRBJ1-5; 8 bases agree with TRBD1. CDR1 and CDR2 (germline): ENHRY, SYGVKD. The CDR3 totals 15 residues. After removal of 3 bases from V and 6 bases from J, the junction contained 7 bases not matched to a gene.

The rearrangement links TRBV6-6 to TRBJ2-7; weak D call: TRBD1 (6 bases). The CDR3 totals 14 residues. Trimming pared 6 bases from V and 2 bases from J, leaving 14 bases between. From germline, CDR1 is MNHNY and CDR2 SVGAGI (reference sequence). CDR3 sequence reads: CASRPPRGTYEQYF. The CDR3 region has the DNA TGTGCCAGCAGACCCCCCAGGGGCACCTACGAGCAGTACTTC.

With respect to this clone: At one end the junction does not follow the germline gene, possibly because of a read error. V gene TRBV7-9 combines with J gene TRBJ1-1; no definite D call. CDR3 length: 14 residues. Germline V CDR1 and CDR2: SEHNR, FQNEAQ (reference sequence). The CDR3 loop is CSSSMWAGLAEAFF. CDR3 in DNA: TGTTCCAGCAGCATGTGGGCGGGTCTCGCTGAAGCTTTCTTT.

CDR3 in DNA: TGTGCCAGCTCACAGGGACTAGCGGGAATCAATGAGCAGTTCTTC. It specifies CASSQGLAGINEQFF. V usage is TRBV18 and J usage is TRBJ2-1; 13 positions match TRBD2. Germline-derived CDR1 and CDR2 are KGHSH and LQKENI. The CDR3 has 15 residues. V lost 4 bases and J lost 6; bases outside the gene matches: 3.